Below, 14 T cell receptor beta chains from the same sample are listed, as sequenced in a study of cytomegalovirus exposure and HLA in healthy donors. It was with 60 Vbeta and 13 Jbeta primers that the PCR ran. Some clones are missing from TCRdb's copy, which holds only in-frame ones; the method was immunoSEQ multiplex PCR. The data hold 150,000 to 200,000 clones, with 70% to 85% observed a single time. Sequencing input: PBMCs. All receptors derive from a man between 50 and 59 years old in good health and CMV-seropositive.

The V and J genes are TRBV6-6 and TRBJ2-1, with 9 bases matching TRBD2. Germline loops: CDR1 MNHNY, CDR2 SVGAGI (reference sequence). The V and J ends lost 8 bases and 2 bases, in that order; junction bases with no gene match: 7. CDR3 size: 15 residues. For the CDR3, the DNA is TGTGCCAGCGGGGGCGGCGGGAGGGCCTACAATGAGCAGTTCTTC. It encodes CASGGGGRAYNEQFF.

The V gene is TRBV2, the J gene TRBJ2-3; possibly TRBD1 for D (5 bases). CDR1 and CDR2 from the germline V gene are SNHLY and FYNNEI. Between the trimmed V and J ends, which lost 7 bases and 5 bases, there was a span of 19 bases. The CDR3 is 15 amino acids. CDR3 in DNA: TGTGCCAGCAAGTGGGGCAGGGCCTCGAAAGATACGCAGTATTTT. Translating gives CASKWGRASKDTQYF.

V usage is TRBV29-1 and J usage is TRBJ1-1, with D possibly matching TRBD1 (6 bases). The germline gives CDR1 SQVTM, CDR2 ANQGSEA. Deletions cut 7 bases from V and 5 bases from J, with 17 bases between. The CDR3 extends over 13 amino acids. As DNA, the CDR3 is TGCAGCGCCACGGGGGGCGCGGGGACTGAAGCTTTCTTT. It yields the protein CSATGGAGTEAFF.

This clone was detected only once. The V and J genes are TRBV4-1 and TRBJ1-2, with unresolved D. CDR3 size: 13 residues. Deletions cut 1 base from V and 2 bases from J, with 5 bases between. Per germline, CDR1 MGHRA and CDR2 YSYEKL. The CDR3 DNA follows: TGCGCCAGCAGCCAAGTTCTGAACTATGGCTACACCTTC. Translation: CASSQVLNYGYTF.

The gene calls are TRBV12-5 and TRBJ1-5, with D unclear. Trimming pared 7 bases from V and 3 bases from J, leaving 7 bases between. The CDR3 sequence is 12 residues long. Germline V lookup: CDR1 LGHNT, CDR2 FRNRAP. CDR3 nucleotides: TGTGCTAGTGCCCCTCCCAATCAGCCCCAGCATTTT. Protein sequence: CASAPPNQPQHF. The whole variable domain, remainder taken from reference TRBV12-5 and TRBJ1-5, is DARVTQTPRHKVTEMGQEVTMRCQPILGHNTVFWYRQTMMQGLELLAYFRNRAPLDDSGMPKDRFSAEMPDATLATLKIQPSEPRDSAVYFCASAPPNQPQHFGDGTRLSIL.

The rearrangement joins TRBV10-3 to TRBJ2-7, with D hard to call. Germline V gene sequence: CDR1 ENHRY, CDR2 SYGVKD. This CDR3 is built from 14 residues. Trimming left V 3 bases short and J 0 bases short, with 9 bases between. The CDR3 protein is CAISDPLSSYEQYF. As DNA, the CDR3 is TGTGCCATCAGTGATCCACTTAGCTCCTACGAGCAGTACTTC.

The chain is built from TRBV2 and TRBJ2-7; possibly TRBD2 for D (6 bases). From germline, CDR1 is SNHLY and CDR2 FYNNEI. The V end was cut by 10 bases, the J end by 7 bases, with 23 bases between. The CDR3 totals 14 residues. CDR3 sequence reads: CATGGAGSAWEQYF. The CDR3 DNA sequence: TGTGCCACCGGCGGTGCGGGGAGTGCTTGGGAGCAGTACTTC.

The genes are TRBV4-1 and TRBJ1-2; 8 bases align to TRBD1. CDR3 length equals 15 residues. With 4 bases clipped from V and 3 bases from J, the junction kept 7 bases outside the gene matches. Germline CDR1 is MGHRA and CDR2 is YSYEKL. CDR3 amino acids: CASSRVQGADYGYTF. The CDR3 DNA is TGCGCCAGCAGCCGAGTGCAGGGGGCGGACTATGGCTACACCTTC.

The rearrangement uses TRBV5-5 and TRBJ2-2; D is perhaps TRBD1 (5 bases). The ends were cut back, 4 bases at V and 6 bases at J, with 16 bases in the middle. The CDR3 is 15 residues long. In germline, CDR1 is SGHKS, CDR2 YYEKEE (reference sequence). CDR3 bases: TGTGCCAGCAGCGTGACAGCTCATCAGGCCGGGGAGCTGTTTTTT. Encoded protein: CASSVTAHQAGELFF.

V usage is TRBV4-1 and J usage is TRBJ1-4; D might be TRBD1 (6 bases). Trimming took 0 bases from V and 6 from J, leaving 14 bases between them. The CDR3 runs to 16 residues. Germline CDR1 MGHRA, CDR2 YSYEKL. The CDR3 nucleotides are TGCGCCAGCAGCCAAGAGGTCTCAGGGGTTGATGAAAAACTGTTTTTT. This sequence encodes CASSQEVSGVDEKLFF.

The chain joins TRBV4-1 to TRBJ1-3; D gene ambiguous. Between the trimmed V and J ends, which lost 4 bases and 0 bases, there was a span of 16 bases. The CDR3 consists of 17 residues. The germline CDR1 and CDR2 sequences are MGHRA and YSYEKL. The CDR3 protein is CASSLLPRKSSGNTIYF. In DNA form, the CDR3 reads TGCGCCAGCAGCCTTCTGCCGCGGAAGAGCTCTGGAAACACCATATATTTT.

This chain joins TRBV5-4 and TRBJ1-2; 9 positions agree with TRBD1. The ends lost 6 bases at V and 2 bases at J; junction bases unmatched: 5. Germline V gene sequence: CDR1 SGHNT, CDR2 YYREEE (reference sequence). The CDR3 is made up of 14 amino acids. CDR3 sequence reads: CASNLQGANYGYTF. The CDR3 coding sequence is TGTGCCAGCAACCTACAGGGGGCCAACTATGGCTACACCTTC.

The rearrangement links TRBV2 to TRBJ2-2, with 10 bases matching TRBD2. The CDR3 length is 16 residues. The V gene end was trimmed by 6 bases and the J gene end by 4 bases; junction bases not matched to a gene: 8. CDR1 SNHLY and CDR2 FYNNEI come from the germline V gene. The CDR3 sequence: CASRRLAGVGTGELFF. As DNA, the CDR3 is TGTGCCAGCAGGAGGCTAGCGGGAGTTGGCACCGGGGAGCTGTTTTTT.

About this clone itself: Other DNA sequences of this sample code for an identical CDR3. This chain uses TRBV28 with TRBJ1-1; a weak D match, TRBD1 (6 bases). CDR3 size: 13 residues. Germline V lookup: CDR1 MDHEN, CDR2 SYDVKM. The germline V and J ends were trimmed by 3 bases and 6 bases, with 11 bases remaining between them. The CDR3 reads CASSLAGGAEAFF. The CDR3 nucleotides are TGTGCCAGCAGTTTGGCGGGGGGCGCTGAAGCTTTCTTT.